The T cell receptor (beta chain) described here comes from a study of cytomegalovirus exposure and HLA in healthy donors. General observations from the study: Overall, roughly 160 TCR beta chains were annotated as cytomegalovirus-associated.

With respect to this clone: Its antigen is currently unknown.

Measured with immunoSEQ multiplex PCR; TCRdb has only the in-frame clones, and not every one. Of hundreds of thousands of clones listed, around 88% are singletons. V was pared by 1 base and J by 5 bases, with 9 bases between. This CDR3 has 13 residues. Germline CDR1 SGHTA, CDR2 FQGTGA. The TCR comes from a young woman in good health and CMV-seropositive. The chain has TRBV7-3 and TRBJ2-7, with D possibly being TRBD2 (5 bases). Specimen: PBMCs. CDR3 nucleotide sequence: TGTGCCAGCAGCTTAAACGGGGATAACGAGCAGTACTTC. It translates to CASSLNGDNEQYF.